The clone carrying this TCR beta chain turned up a few times. The antigen remains undetermined. The sample originates from a study of T cells after yellow fever vaccination. Study at large: Preparation of the low-cell-number fractions used SMART-Seq v4 Ultra Low Input.

As TCR cDNA was made by 5'RACE template switching, a universal primer site and UMIs were added. TCRdb re-analysed the 5' RACE reads in MiXCR, keeping a single row per CDR3 protein. The sample has a few hundred thousand distinct CDR3 sequences, around 3.6% seen once. Study-level results: Weaker overall was a secondary response that nonetheless peaked faster, on day 5 versus 15.

V shed 4 bases and J shed 0 bases, with 7 bases lying between them. This CDR3 spans 15 amino acids. Germline CDR1 MNHEY, CDR2 SVGAGI. The TCR comes from a man younger than 35 who received the YFV17D yellow fever vaccine. The specimen comprised PBMCs, sampled on the day of the yellow fever booster vaccination. This chain uses TRBV6-5 with TRBJ2-6, with a tentative D call TRBD1 (5 bases). The CDR3 DNA reads as TGTGCCAGCAGTTGGGGCCTCTCTGGGGCCAACGTCCTGACTTTC. It encodes CASSWGLSGANVLTF.